The T cell receptor beta chain under discussion was sequenced for a study of T cells in Graves' hyperthyroidism and ophthalmopathy. Regarding the study as a whole: In blood, most of the thyroid clonotypes expanded above 0.001 were also present.

Amplification of TCR beta CDR3 regions was performed using RNA transcripts as template. With the HTBI primer set, the TCR CDR3 went through a first round of RT-PCR. One entry per CDR3 protein results from TCRdb running MiXCR on the multiplex PCR reads. The profile shows 640,000 or so distinct CDR3 sequences, 12% to 15% of them singletons. In this sample, this clonotype turned up many times. The target antigen is unknown. The CDR3 extends over 14 amino acids. The V gene lost 5 bases and the J gene lost 9 bases, with 17 bases spanning the gap. The sample taken for sequencing was blood. The source is a woman aged 18-29 years with Graves' ophthalmopathy. The chain couples TRBV12-3 or TRBV12-4 to TRBJ2-1; D call uncertain. CDR3 in DNA: TGTGCCAGCAGTGCCAGTGCATCCGCACGTGAGCAGTTCTTC. It translates to CASSASASAREQFF.